Listed below are T cell receptor beta chains from one sample, sequenced in a study of neoadjuvant anti-PD-1 for oral cavity cancer. The assay was immunoSEQ multiplex PCR, and TCRdb's table has in-frame clones only and misses some. This sample has more than 7,500 clones; under 70% occur once, and the top ten carry 4.2%. Material: PBMCs, obtained after nivolumab (anti-PD-1) treatment. These receptors originate from a person aged 35-79 years with oral cavity squamous cell carcinoma. Both conserved end residues are part of each CDR3. The order of the fields is D gene, V gene, J gene, clone size, CDR3 DNA, CDR3 protein. The D gene is left open where the match is weak. Rows give clone size only sometimes, using once, few, many, or a class for an expanded clone.

d_call: .; v_call: TRBV11-3; j_call: TRBJ1-5; clone_size: .; cdr3_nt: TGTGCCTTGGGTAGGAGCAATCAGCCCCAGCATTTT; cdr3_aa: CALGRSNQPQHF
d_call: .; v_call: TRBV6-5; j_call: TRBJ2-1; clone_size: .; cdr3_nt: TGTGCCAGCAGTCTCTCTCCACAGGGAGGGAGGCAGTTCTTC; cdr3_aa: CASSLSPQGGRQFF
d_call: .; v_call: TRBV6-1; j_call: TRBJ1-2; clone_size: .; cdr3_nt: TGTGCCAGCAGTGAAACAGGCCTGGGAGGCTACACCTTC; cdr3_aa: CASSETGLGGYTF
d_call: .; v_call: TRBV7-3; j_call: TRBJ1-1; clone_size: few; cdr3_nt: TGTGCCAGCAGCTTAGGGTTAGGGGCCGAAGCTTTCTTT; cdr3_aa: CASSLGLGAEAFF
d_call: .; v_call: TRBV6-6; j_call: TRBJ1-5; clone_size: few; cdr3_nt: TGTGCCAGCACCCCGGGAGGGAATCAGCCCCAGCATTTT; cdr3_aa: CASTPGGNQPQHF
d_call: .; v_call: TRBV7-9; j_call: TRBJ2-7; clone_size: .; cdr3_nt: TGTGCCAGCAGCTTAGAGCAGGGTTCCAACGAGCAGTACTTC; cdr3_aa: CASSLEQGSNEQYF
d_call: TRBD2; v_call: TRBV4-1; j_call: TRBJ2-1; clone_size: medium-sized; cdr3_nt: TGCGCCAGCAGCCAAGGACTAGCGGGAGGGCCTGAGGGTGAGCAGTTCTTC; cdr3_aa: CASSQGLAGGPEGEQFF
d_call: .; v_call: TRBV5-1; j_call: TRBJ2-1; clone_size: .; cdr3_nt: TGCGCCAGCAGCTTGGGGGCCAGCTCCTACAATGAGCAGTTCTTC; cdr3_aa: CASSLGASSYNEQFF
d_call: .; v_call: TRBV6-5; j_call: TRBJ1-4; clone_size: .; cdr3_nt: TGTGCCAGCAGCCCACTTGCAACTAATGAAAAACTGTTTTTT; cdr3_aa: CASSPLATNEKLFF
d_call: .; v_call: TRBV29-1; j_call: TRBJ2-1; clone_size: .; cdr3_nt: TGCAGCGTTGAAAAAGCCGGGCAGTTCTTC; cdr3_aa: CSVEKAGQFF
d_call: TRBD1; v_call: TRBV5-1; j_call: TRBJ1-1; clone_size: few; cdr3_nt: TGCGCCAGCAGCTCAGGGACAGCGAACACTGAAGCTTTCTTT; cdr3_aa: CASSSGTANTEAFF
d_call: .; v_call: TRBV7-9; j_call: TRBJ2-3; clone_size: .; cdr3_nt: TGTGCCAGCAGCAAAACGGGGGCAGATACGCAGTATTTT; cdr3_aa: CASSKTGADTQYF
d_call: .; v_call: TRBV6-1; j_call: TRBJ1-2; clone_size: .; cdr3_nt: TGTGCCAGCAGTGAAGTCCGGCCCCCCTATGGCTACACCTTC; cdr3_aa: CASSEVRPPYGYTF
d_call: TRBD1; v_call: TRBV27; j_call: TRBJ1-6; clone_size: .; cdr3_nt: TGTGCCAGCAGTTTATATGGACAGGGGCACTATAATTCACCCCTCCACTTT; cdr3_aa: CASSLYGQGHYNSPLHF
d_call: .; v_call: TRBV5-6; j_call: TRBJ2-5; clone_size: .; cdr3_nt: TGTGCCAGCAGCTTGGTAACGGCAGGGGCGCTACAAGAGACCCAGTACTTC; cdr3_aa: CASSLVTAGALQETQYF
d_call: .; v_call: TRBV28; j_call: TRBJ2-7; clone_size: once; cdr3_nt: TGTGCCAGCAGTTTGTGGGGGGAGCAGTACTTC; cdr3_aa: CASSLWGEQYF
d_call: TRBD2; v_call: TRBV2; j_call: TRBJ2-1; clone_size: .; cdr3_nt: TGTGCCAGCAGTGAACTAGCGGGGCGCCTTGGGGTGCAGTTCTTC; cdr3_aa: CASSELAGRLGVQFF
d_call: .; v_call: TRBV5-6; j_call: TRBJ1-1; clone_size: .; cdr3_nt: TGTGCCAGCAGCTCCACAGGGAGCCCTGAAGCTTTCTTT; cdr3_aa: CASSSTGSPEAFF
d_call: TRBD1; v_call: TRBV30; j_call: TRBJ1-5; clone_size: .; cdr3_nt: TGTGCCTGGAGTGTTAGGACAGGGGGGTTGGGGAATCAGCCCCAGCATTTT; cdr3_aa: CAWSVRTGGLGNQPQHF
d_call: TRBD1; v_call: TRBV9; j_call: TRBJ1-2; clone_size: .; cdr3_nt: TGTGCCAGCAGCCCCCGAGGGGGACAGGGCGGCGGCTACACCTTC; cdr3_aa: CASSPRGGQGGGYTF
d_call: .; v_call: TRBV6-1; j_call: TRBJ2-1; clone_size: .; cdr3_nt: TGTGCCAGCAGTGGGGCCCTCCCAATGCATGAGCAGTTCTTC; cdr3_aa: CASSGALPMHEQFF
d_call: .; v_call: TRBV27; j_call: TRBJ2-7; clone_size: .; cdr3_nt: TGTGCCAGCAGTTTTTCGCCGCCGACCTACGAGCAGTACTTC; cdr3_aa: CASSFSPPTYEQYF
d_call: .; v_call: TRBV28; j_call: TRBJ2-7; clone_size: .; cdr3_nt: TGTGCCAGCAGTTTACCAGCGTTAGGCCACGAGCAGTACTTC; cdr3_aa: CASSLPALGHEQYF
d_call: .; v_call: TRBV6-1; j_call: TRBJ1-6; clone_size: .; cdr3_nt: TGTGCCAGTTCACGAGGGCCGGGTAATTCACCCCTCCACTTT; cdr3_aa: CASSRGPGNSPLHF
d_call: .; v_call: TRBV11-2; j_call: TRBJ1-1; clone_size: once; cdr3_nt: TGTGCCAGCAGCTTAGAACTCCGCCAGATGAACACTGAAGCTTTCTTT; cdr3_aa: CASSLELRQMNTEAFF
d_call: .; v_call: TRBV5-1; j_call: TRBJ2-3; clone_size: .; cdr3_nt: TGCGCCAGCGCACAGGCAGATACGCAGTATTTT; cdr3_aa: CASAQADTQYF
d_call: .; v_call: TRBV9; j_call: TRBJ1-1; clone_size: .; cdr3_nt: TGTGCCAGCAGCCTTAGACAGACGAACACTGAAGCTTTCTTT; cdr3_aa: CASSLRQTNTEAFF
d_call: .; v_call: TRBV28; j_call: TRBJ1-1; clone_size: few; cdr3_nt: TGTGCCAGCAGGCCAATAGGACAGATGAACACTGAAGCTTTCTTT; cdr3_aa: CASRPIGQMNTEAFF
d_call: TRBD2; v_call: TRBV14; j_call: TRBJ2-5; clone_size: .; cdr3_nt: TGTGCCAGCAGGCCCTTCTCTTCCAGCGGGGGGCTTCAAGAGACCCAGTACTTC; cdr3_aa: CASRPFSSSGGLQETQYF
d_call: TRBD2; v_call: TRBV4-1; j_call: TRBJ2-1; clone_size: .; cdr3_nt: TGCGCCAGCAGCCAAGTTGATCTGGGACTAGCGGGATACAATGAGCAGTTCTTC; cdr3_aa: CASSQVDLGLAGYNEQFF
d_call: TRBD2; v_call: TRBV27; j_call: TRBJ2-1; clone_size: .; cdr3_nt: TGTGCCAGCAGTTTAATCTCTTCAGCGGGAGGGCCAAACAATGAGCAGTTCTTC; cdr3_aa: CASSLISSAGGPNNEQFF
d_call: TRBD2; v_call: TRBV15; j_call: TRBJ2-7; clone_size: once; cdr3_nt: TGTGCCACCAGCAGAGATCGGGAGGGTCGGTACTTC; cdr3_aa: CATSRDREGRYF
d_call: .; v_call: TRBV7-9; j_call: TRBJ1-2; clone_size: .; cdr3_nt: TGTGCCAGCAGCTTAGGTGTAGCCCCTAACTATGGCTACACCTTC; cdr3_aa: CASSLGVAPNYGYTF
d_call: .; v_call: TRBV28; j_call: TRBJ2-5; clone_size: .; cdr3_nt: TGTGCCAGTTGGCAGGGAGCTCAAGAGACCCAGTACTTC; cdr3_aa: CASWQGAQETQYF
d_call: .; v_call: TRBV19; j_call: TRBJ1-6; clone_size: few; cdr3_nt: TGTGCCAGTAGTTCCTGGGGTGGATATAATTCACCCCTCCACTTT; cdr3_aa: CASSSWGGYNSPLHF